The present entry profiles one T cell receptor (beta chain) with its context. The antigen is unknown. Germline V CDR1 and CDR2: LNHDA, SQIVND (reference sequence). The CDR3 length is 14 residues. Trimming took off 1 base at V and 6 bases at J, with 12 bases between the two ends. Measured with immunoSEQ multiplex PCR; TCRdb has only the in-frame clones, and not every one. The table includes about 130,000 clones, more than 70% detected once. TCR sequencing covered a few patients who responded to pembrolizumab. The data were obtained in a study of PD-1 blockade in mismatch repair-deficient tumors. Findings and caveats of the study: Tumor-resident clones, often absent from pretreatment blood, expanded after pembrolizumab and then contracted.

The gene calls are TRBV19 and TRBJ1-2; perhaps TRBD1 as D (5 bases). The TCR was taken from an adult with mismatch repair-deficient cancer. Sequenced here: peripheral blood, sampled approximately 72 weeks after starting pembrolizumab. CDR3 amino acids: CASSIVTERHGYTF. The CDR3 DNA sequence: TGTGCCAGTAGTATAGTGACAGAACGGCATGGCTACACCTTC.